The rows below give T cell receptor beta chains drawn from one sample of a study of identifying expanded T cells in peripheral blood. Assay: immunoSEQ multiplex PCR; the TCRdb copy retains only in-frame clones and omits some. This sample has around 56,000 clones, with around 81% found just once. Sequencing was performed on blood. These receptors were taken from a person aged 18 to 75 in good health. Each CDR3 is given with its conserved first and last residue. Fields, in order: J gene, D gene, clone size, V gene, CDR3 length, CDR3 protein. The D gene is left open where the match is weak. Clone size is stated in some rows and not others, as once, few, many or a class when expanded.

j_call: TRBJ1-1
d_call: NA
clone_size: few
v_call: TRBV14
cdr3_length: 13
cdr3_aa: CASSQVQYTEAFF

j_call: TRBJ1-1
d_call: NA
clone_size: NA
v_call: TRBV7-2
cdr3_length: 14
cdr3_aa: CASSLEGVITEAFF

j_call: TRBJ1-1
d_call: NA
clone_size: NA
v_call: TRBV6-5
cdr3_length: 14
cdr3_aa: CASRKQGRGTEAFF

j_call: TRBJ1-3
d_call: TRBD1
clone_size: NA
v_call: TRBV7-8
cdr3_length: 14
cdr3_aa: CASSLDRGRNTIYF

j_call: TRBJ2-7
d_call: NA
clone_size: NA
v_call: TRBV2
cdr3_length: 14
cdr3_aa: CASSVGEVFYEQYF

j_call: TRBJ1-1
d_call: NA
clone_size: NA
v_call: TRBV9
cdr3_length: 13
cdr3_aa: CASSLRPNTEAFF

j_call: TRBJ2-5
d_call: NA
clone_size: NA
v_call: TRBV7-6
cdr3_length: 13
cdr3_aa: CASSQSGEETQYF

j_call: TRBJ2-6
d_call: TRBD2
clone_size: NA
v_call: TRBV6-1
cdr3_length: 15
cdr3_aa: CASSPGGAGANVLTF

j_call: TRBJ2-1
d_call: NA
clone_size: NA
v_call: TRBV5-4
cdr3_length: 13
cdr3_aa: CASSPDWGNEQFF

j_call: TRBJ2-1
d_call: TRBD2
clone_size: NA
v_call: TRBV7-6
cdr3_length: 14
cdr3_aa: CASSPAGGSNEQFF

j_call: TRBJ2-2
d_call: NA
clone_size: few
v_call: TRBV5-1
cdr3_length: 15
cdr3_aa: CASSLLGSYTGELFF

j_call: TRBJ1-1
d_call: NA
clone_size: NA
v_call: TRBV7-2
cdr3_length: 16
cdr3_aa: CASSLGIGALNTEAFF

j_call: TRBJ2-3
d_call: TRBD2
clone_size: NA
v_call: TRBV11-3
cdr3_length: 16
cdr3_aa: CASSPRASGSRDTQYF

j_call: TRBJ1-1
d_call: NA
clone_size: NA
v_call: TRBV21-1
cdr3_length: 14
cdr3_aa: CASSKVPHGTEAFF

j_call: TRBJ1-4
d_call: TRBD1
clone_size: NA
v_call: TRBV19
cdr3_length: 14
cdr3_aa: CASNRGTGGEKLFF

j_call: TRBJ1-1
d_call: NA
clone_size: NA
v_call: TRBV9
cdr3_length: 17
cdr3_aa: CASSPGGRGLGNTEAFF

j_call: TRBJ2-3
d_call: NA
clone_size: NA
v_call: TRBV5-1
cdr3_length: 12
cdr3_aa: CASGINTDTQYF

j_call: TRBJ2-2
d_call: NA
clone_size: NA
v_call: TRBV5-6
cdr3_length: 15
cdr3_aa: CASSLVRGYTGELFF

j_call: TRBJ1-1
d_call: NA
clone_size: NA
v_call: TRBV5-1
cdr3_length: 14
cdr3_aa: CASSLGTSFIEAFF

j_call: TRBJ2-3
d_call: TRBD2
clone_size: NA
v_call: TRBV11-2
cdr3_length: 15
cdr3_aa: CASSPLAVSTDTQYF

j_call: TRBJ1-1
d_call: NA
clone_size: NA
v_call: TRBV28
cdr3_length: 12
cdr3_aa: CASSTSRGEAFF

j_call: TRBJ2-1
d_call: TRBD1
clone_size: NA
v_call: TRBV2
cdr3_length: 16
cdr3_aa: CASSERGQGAMVEQFF

j_call: TRBJ2-2
d_call: TRBD1
clone_size: NA
v_call: TRBV15
cdr3_length: 14
cdr3_aa: CATTRDRGTGELFF

j_call: TRBJ1-5
d_call: TRBD1
clone_size: NA
v_call: TRBV2
cdr3_length: 15
cdr3_aa: CASRGQGISNQPQHF

j_call: TRBJ1-4
d_call: NA
clone_size: NA
v_call: TRBV19
cdr3_length: 13
cdr3_aa: CASRRNEDEKLFF

j_call: TRBJ2-3
d_call: NA
clone_size: NA
v_call: TRBV25-1
cdr3_length: 13
cdr3_aa: CAIQRLDTDTQYF

j_call: TRBJ1-2
d_call: NA
clone_size: NA
v_call: TRBV12-5
cdr3_length: 14
cdr3_aa: CASGLTGTADGYTF

j_call: TRBJ1-2
d_call: NA
clone_size: NA
v_call: TRBV7-3
cdr3_length: 16
cdr3_aa: CASSLRDTFLGYGYTF

j_call: TRBJ2-1
d_call: NA
clone_size: NA
v_call: TRBV11-3
cdr3_length: 13
cdr3_aa: CASSLDGDNEQFF

j_call: TRBJ2-5
d_call: NA
clone_size: NA
v_call: TRBV27
cdr3_length: 16
cdr3_aa: CASSLSRQWGGETQYF

j_call: TRBJ1-3
d_call: NA
clone_size: few
v_call: TRBV19
cdr3_length: 16
cdr3_aa: CASHDYLGGSGNTIYF

j_call: TRBJ2-6
d_call: NA
clone_size: NA
v_call: TRBV5-8
cdr3_length: 13
cdr3_aa: CASGLYGANVLTF

j_call: TRBJ2-4
d_call: NA
clone_size: NA
v_call: TRBV21-1
cdr3_length: 18
cdr3_aa: CASSKDPTQGASKNIQYF

j_call: TRBJ2-7
d_call: NA
clone_size: NA
v_call: TRBV7-9
cdr3_length: 14
cdr3_aa: CASSFYRASYEQYF

j_call: TRBJ2-1
d_call: TRBD2
clone_size: NA
v_call: TRBV7-6
cdr3_length: 15
cdr3_aa: CASSLTSGGYNEQFF